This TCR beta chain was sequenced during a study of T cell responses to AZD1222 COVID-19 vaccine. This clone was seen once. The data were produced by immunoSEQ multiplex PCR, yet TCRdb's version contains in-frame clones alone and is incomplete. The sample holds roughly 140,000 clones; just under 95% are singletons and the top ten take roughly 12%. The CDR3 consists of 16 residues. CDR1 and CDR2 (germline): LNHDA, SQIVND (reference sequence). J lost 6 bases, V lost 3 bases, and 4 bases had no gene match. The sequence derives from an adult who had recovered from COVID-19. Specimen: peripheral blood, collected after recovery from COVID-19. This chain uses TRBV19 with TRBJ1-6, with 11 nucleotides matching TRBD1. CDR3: CASSIPGTGGNSPLHF. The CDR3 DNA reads TGTGCCAGTAGTATTCCCGGGACAGGGGGTAATTCACCCCTCCACTTT.